The clone carrying this TCR beta chain has only one observation. These data belong to a study of blood T cell repertoires in COVID-19. About the research overall: The United States, Italy and Spain were the sources of the acute and convalescent COVID-19 samples. Nucleic acid was either cDNA or gDNA, and it came from T cells, B-cell-depleted T cells, or PBMCs.

The CDR3 is 14 amino acids. Germline-derived CDR1 and CDR2 are LGHDT and YNNKEL (reference sequence). V gave up 3 bases and J gave up 3 bases, with 11 bases separating them. As processed by the authors: Amplification of reference gene primers was used by the study to estimate nucleated cell counts. TCRdb's copy holds only in-frame clones and misses some; the assay was immunoSEQ multiplex PCR. From that table come the V and J calls and clone size; the DNA was used to work out D and trimming. The sample lists tens of thousands of clones, under 85% occurring once. The receptor was derived from a man between 65 and 85 years old with acute or convalescent COVID-19. The specimen sequenced was peripheral blood. This chain links TRBV3-1 (or the pseudogene TRBV3-2) with TRBJ1-1; tentatively, D is TRBD1 (6 bases). CDR3 region: CASSQWGRDTEAFF. CDR3 bases: TGTGCCAGCAGCCAGTGGGGGCGGGACACTGAAGCTTTCTTT.